This T cell receptor (beta chain) emerged from a study of CD8 T cells in Susac syndrome. Germline V gene sequence: CDR1 SGHTA, CDR2 FQGTGA. This CDR3 has 15 amino acids. Deletions cut 5 bases from V and 6 bases from J, with 18 bases between. Healthy donors constituted the control group, matched for age and sex. The RNA input was about 0.45 to 1 ug, and it was reverse transcribed with random hexamers. The authors amplified TCR beta CDR3 across 54 Vbeta and 13 Jbeta using immunoSEQ multiplex PCR. TCRdb reprocessed the immunoSEQ multiplex PCR reads via MiXCR and lists one record per CDR3 protein. This sample yields some 120,000 distinct CDR3 sequences, of which 92% are seen a single time; about 0.15% belongs to the top ten.

Material: CD4+ T cells from PBMCs. This chain links TRBV7-3 with TRBJ2-3; the D gene is possibly TRBD1 (5 bases). The source is a human donor in good health. CDR3 in amino acids: CASSVSGGALDTQYF. The CDR3 bases are TGTGCCAGCAGCGTCTCCGGTGGGGCTCTCGATACGCAGTATTTT.